These 14 T cell receptor beta chains originate from one sample sequenced in a study of T cells after yellow fever vaccination. Via MiXCR, TCRdb re-called the 5' RACE reads, giving one row per CDR3 protein. The sample yields just under 600,000 distinct CDR3 sequences, roughly 14% seen once. This specimen consisted of PBMCs, obtained on the day of the yellow fever booster vaccination. These receptors all stem from a man aged 25 to 45 who received the YFV17D yellow fever vaccine.

This clonotype was picked up a small number of times. This chain uses TRBV28 with TRBJ2-7; TRBD2 agrees at 9 bases. Germline V gene lookup returns CDR1 MDHEN and CDR2 SYDVKM. CDR3 length: 20 amino acids. J gave up 3 bases and V 6 bases, and 24 bases lay outside the gene matches. As DNA, the CDR3 is TGTGCCAGCAGCCAACCCGGGACTAGCTCTGATGTGGGGCCCGACTACGAGCAGTACTTC. Its translation is CASSQPGTSSDVGPDYEQYF.

The CDR3 region has the DNA TGCAGTCCCAGTCCGGGCGGCACAGATACGCAGTATTTT. Translated: CSPSPGGTDTQYF. The J gene is TRBJ2-3, the V gene TRBV20-1, with D hard to call. V shed 8 bases and J shed 1 base, with 13 bases lying between them. Germline loops: CDR1 DFQATT, CDR2 SNEGSKA (reference sequence). The CDR3 is 13 residues long.

The chain carries TRBV7-2 and TRBJ2-3, with unresolved D. The CDR3 extends over 14 amino acids. The germline V gene encodes CDR1 SGHTA and CDR2 FQGNSA. Between the trimmed V and J ends, which lost 7 bases and 2 bases, there was a span of 13 bases. CDR3 coding DNA: TGTGCCAGCAACCCCTGGTCGGACACAGATACGCAGTATTTT. Its translation: CASNPWSDTDTQYF.

In its sample, this clonotype was seen a few times. The V gene is TRBV20-1, the J gene TRBJ2-1, with TRBD2 matching over 7 bases. The germline V gene has CDR1 DFQATT and CDR2 SNEGSKA (reference sequence). The CDR3 loop spans 17 amino acids. V gave up 2 bases and J gave up 3 bases; unmatched junction bases: 13. CDR3 protein: CSARTHARDYFYNEQFF. The CDR3 DNA reads TGCAGTGCTAGAACGCACGCTCGGGACTACTTCTACAATGAGCAGTTCTTC.

V gene TRBV4-3 combines with J gene TRBJ2-5; D is possibly TRBD2 (5 bases). CDR3 length: 15 residues. The V end lost 0 bases, the J end lost 5 bases, and 13 bases lay between the germline ends. Looked up from germline, CDR1 is LGHNA and CDR2 is YSLEER. Here the CDR3 reads CASSQEVGGWETQYF. CDR3 DNA: TGCGCCAGCAGCCAAGAGGTCGGAGGCTGGGAGACCCAGTACTTC.

Only a few counts were recorded for this clonotype. The gene calls are TRBV5-4 and TRBJ2-7; D is possibly TRBD1 (6 bases). V shed 10 bases and J shed 4 bases, with 18 bases lying between them. The CDR3 is 13 residues long. Germline V gives CDR1 SGHNT, CDR2 YYREEE (reference sequence). The CDR3 DNA reads as TGTGCCGGGGCGGTAGGGGGAGAATACGAGCAGTACTTC. Its protein is CAGAVGGEYEQYF. Variable domain in full (rest from reference TRBV5-4 and TRBJ2-7): ETGVTQSPTHLIKTRGQQVTLRCSSQSGHNTVSWYQQALGQGPQFIFQYYREEENGRGNFPPRFSGLQFPNYSSELNVNALELDDSALYLCAGAVGGEYEQYFGPGTRLTVT.

There are a few counts of this clonotype. The rearrangement joins TRBV12-3 or TRBV12-4 to TRBJ2-1; 8 bases agree with TRBD2. The CDR3 contains 14 residues. The junction had 4 bases not matched to a gene; V was cut back by 4 bases and J by 5 bases. CDR3 bases: TGTGCCAGCAGTTCGGGACTAGAGAACAATGAGCAGTTCTTC. Encoded protein: CASSSGLENNEQFF.

There are a few counts of this clonotype. Here the CDR3 reads CAIRPGTASYEQYF. CDR3 nucleotide sequence: TGTGCCATCAGGCCGGGGACAGCTAGCTACGAGCAGTACTTC. V usage is TRBV10-3 and J usage is TRBJ2-7; 7 nucleotides match TRBD1. The V gene's germline CDR1 is ENHRY and CDR2 SYGVKD. The CDR3 extends over 14 amino acids. V dropped 6 bases and J dropped 3; count of bases not matched to a gene: 8.

The rearrangement uses TRBV12-3 or TRBV12-4 and TRBJ2-1; TRBD2 matches at 8 bases. CDR3 length: 15 amino acids. V gave up 3 bases and J gave up 6 bases; unmatched junction bases: 7. The CDR3 DNA is TGTGCCAGCAGTTTGCTAGCGGGCAGCCTCAATGAGCAGTTCTTC. Amino acid sequence: CASSLLAGSLNEQFF.

The count of this clonotype is one. The chain recombines TRBV2 with TRBJ2-3; TRBD2 matches 13 bases. This CDR3 contains 14 residues. Germline CDR1 reads SNHLY; CDR2 reads FYNNEI. V was clipped by 8 bases and J by 4 bases; unmatched bases: 3. CDR3 DNA sequence: TGTGCCAGCGGGGGACTAGCGGGATCAGATACGCAGTATTTT. This translates into CASGGLAGSDTQYF.

CDR3 sequence reads: CASSPSKNTEAFF. The CDR3 DNA reads TGTGCCAGCTCACCGAGCAAGAACACTGAAGCTTTCTTT. The rearrangement uses TRBV18 and TRBJ1-1; D unresolved. The CDR3 extends over 13 amino acids. CDR1 and CDR2 from the germline V gene are KGHSH and LQKENI. V was trimmed by 3 bases and J by 1 base, leaving 6 bases between them.

This clonotype has just a few counts. The V call is TRBV3-1, the J call TRBJ2-3, with 8 nucleotides matching TRBD2. The CDR3 runs to 16 residues. V shed 1 base, J shed 2 bases, and the junction held 5 bases outside the gene matches. CDR1 is LGHDT, CDR2 YNNKEL, per germline (reference sequence). CDR3 nucleotides: TGTGCCAGCAGCCAAGGAGCGGGAGTTTACACAGATACGCAGTATTTT. Translated: CASSQGAGVYTDTQYF.

The DNA for the CDR3 is TGTGCCATCAGTGAGCCGGGACAGGGTGGGACCGGGGAGCTGTTTTTT. It specifies CAISEPGQGGTGELFF. The rearrangement uses TRBV10-3 and TRBJ2-2, with 9 bases matching TRBD1. The CDR3 length is 16 residues. The V segment lost 2 bases and the J segment 5 bases; nucleotides outside the gene matches: 6. CDR1 and CDR2 (germline): ENHRY, SYGVKD.

This clonotype was observed a few times. The chain couples TRBV30 to TRBJ1-2; D gene unclear. V was pared by 0 bases and J by 1 base, with 6 bases between. CDR1 is GTSNPN and CDR2 is SVGIG in the germline V gene (reference sequence). The CDR3 extends over 13 amino acids. The CDR3, as DNA: TGTGCCTGGAGTGTACAGAGTAACTATGGCTACACCTTC. Translated, it gives CAWSVQSNYGYTF.